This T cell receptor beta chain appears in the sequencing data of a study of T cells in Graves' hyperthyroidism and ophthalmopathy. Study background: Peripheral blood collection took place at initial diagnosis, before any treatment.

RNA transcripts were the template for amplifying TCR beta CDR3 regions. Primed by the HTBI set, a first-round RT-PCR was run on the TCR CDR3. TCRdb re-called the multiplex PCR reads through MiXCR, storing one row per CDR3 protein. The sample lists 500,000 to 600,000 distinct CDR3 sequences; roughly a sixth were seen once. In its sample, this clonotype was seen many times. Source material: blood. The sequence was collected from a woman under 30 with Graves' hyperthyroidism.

The CDR3, as DNA: TGTGCCAGCAGCCCGGGGCCTACCACGGGCACTGAAGCTTTCTTT. The encoded protein is CASSPGPTTGTEAFF. The rearrangement links TRBV2 to TRBJ1-1, with D possibly matching TRBD1 (5 bases). V was cut by 6 bases and J by 4 bases, with 18 bases left in between. CDR1 and CDR2 from the germline V gene are SNHLY and FYNNEI. CDR3 length equals 15 residues.